One sample yielded the 14 T cell receptor beta chains listed below, sequenced in a study of T cells after yellow fever vaccination. MiXCR, applied by TCRdb to the 5' RACE reads, yields one record per CDR3 protein. The sample includes 100,000 to 150,000 distinct CDR3 sequences, roughly 7.9% of them seen just once. The source was CD4+ T cells sorted from PBMCs, collected about 49 days after the first yellow fever vaccination. These receptors all come from a man aged 18-30 years who received the YFV17D yellow fever vaccine.

At least ten counts were recorded for this clonotype. CDR3 DNA: TGCAGCGTTTCCGGGACAGGGGGGGGAGATACGCAGTATTTT. The encoded protein is CSVSGTGGGDTQYF. V is TRBV29-1 and J is TRBJ2-3, with 11 bases lining up with TRBD1. Germline values: CDR1 SQVTM, CDR2 ANQGSEA. After removal of 5 bases from V and 5 bases from J, the junction contained 6 bases not matched to a gene. The CDR3 totals 14 residues.

This clonotype was detected ten times or more. The chain employs TRBV6-5 and TRBJ1-1; no definite D call. Germline V lookup: CDR1 MNHEY, CDR2 SVGAGI. Trimming stripped 4 bases from V and 5 bases from J, with 14 bases between. This CDR3 region has 14 residues. The CDR3 sequence is CASSLTGSKTEAFF. The CDR3 coding sequence is TGTGCCAGCAGTTTGACGGGGTCGAAAACTGAAGCTTTCTTT.

This clonotype occurred many times. J is TRBJ1-6 and V is TRBV6-5; TRBD1 matches at 10 bases. This CDR3 is 18 amino acids long. Germline V gene data show CDR1 as MNHEY and CDR2 as SVGAGI. Germline trimming cut 7 bases from V and 10 bases from J; bases unmatched to any gene: 19. This CDR3 reads CASNWPPATGGFRSPLHF. The CDR3 bases are TGTGCCAGCAATTGGCCCCCCGCGACAGGGGGCTTTAGATCACCCCTCCACTTT.

The chain uses TRBV4-2 and TRBJ2-3, with D perhaps matching TRBD2 (7 bases). Germline V gene sequence: CDR1 LGHNA, CDR2 YNFKEQ. The CDR3 spans 18 residues. Trimming took 3 bases from V and 2 from J, leaving 21 bases between them. The DNA for the CDR3 is TGTGCCAGCAGCCAGAAAGGGGGGGCGGTCCGCTTCACAGATACGCAGTATTTT. The encoded protein is CASSQKGGAVRFTDTQYF.

This clonotype came up many times. The rearrangement joins TRBV4-3 to TRBJ2-2; no clear D gene. The germline V gene encodes CDR1 LGHNA and CDR2 YSLEER. This CDR3 has 18 amino acids. Trimming removed 6 bases at V and 2 bases at J, with 22 bases between. The CDR3: CASSRPPSSYSNTGELFF. The CDR3 DNA follows: TGCGCCAGCAGTCGACCGCCCAGTTCCTACTCCAACACCGGGGAGCTGTTTTTT.

This clonotype was counted at least ten times. This sequence joins TRBV11-2 and TRBJ2-1; D may correspond to TRBD1 or TRBD2 (5 bases each). The CDR3 consists of 14 residues. V was trimmed by 2 bases and J by 7 bases, leaving 12 bases between them. Germline assignment: CDR1 SGHAT and CDR2 FQNNGV. The CDR3 coding sequence is TGTGCCAGCAGCTTAAGGCAGGGCGGGAATGAGCAGTTCTTC. Its protein product is CASSLRQGGNEQFF.

Of note for this clonotype: A read error may be the cause here, since a much bigger clone is one base away. V usage is TRBV10-2 and J usage is TRBJ2-4, with a tentative D call TRBD2 (7 bases). CDR3 length: 13 amino acids. The germline CDR1 and CDR2 sequences are WSHSY and SAAADI. Trimming left V 10 bases short and J 5 bases short, with 15 bases between. Here the CDR3 DNA reads TGCGCCACCCAGACGGGGGGCGAAAACATTCAGTACTTC. Protein sequence: CATQTGGENIQYF.

This clonotype was observed many times. The V call is TRBV5-1, the J call TRBJ2-7; D is perhaps TRBD1 (5 bases). The V gene's germline CDR1 is SGHRS and CDR2 YFSETQ. Between the trimmed V and J ends, which lost 1 base and 4 bases, there was a span of 12 bases. This CDR3 comprises 14 residues. The CDR3 bases are TGCGCCAGCAGCTTGCTAGACAGCTTATACGAGCAGTACTTC. Translated, it gives CASSLLDSLYEQYF.

This chain links TRBV10-3 with TRBJ2-1; possibly TRBD1 or TRBD2 for D (6 bases each). The CDR3 consists of 16 residues. Germline V gene lookup returns CDR1 ENHRY and CDR2 SYGVKD. Trimming stripped 8 bases from V and 6 bases from J, with 23 bases between. CDR3 protein: CAIVGGPLKSRNEQFF. The DNA for the CDR3 is TGTGCCATCGTTGGGGGGCCACTCAAAAGCCGCAATGAGCAGTTCTTC.

This clonotype was recorded at least ten times. The chain combines TRBV29-1 with TRBJ2-5; a possible D gene is TRBD1 (6 bases). The CDR3 runs 14 residues. The V end was cut by 4 bases, the J end by 2 bases, with 14 bases between. CDR1 is SQVTM and CDR2 is ANQGSEA in the germline V gene. CDR3 DNA sequence: TGCAGCGTTGCTCTCGCCACAGGGCAAGAGACCCAGTACTTC. Protein product: CSVALATGQETQYF.

This clonotype was detected ten times or more. The chain uses TRBV18 and TRBJ2-7; a possible D gene is TRBD2 (6 bases). The CDR3 spans 14 residues. V was shortened by 2 bases and J by 0 bases, with 8 bases between the two germline ends. Per the germline V gene, CDR1 is KGHSH and CDR2 is LQKENI. The CDR3 reads CASSPIGGSYEQYF. The CDR3 region has the DNA TGTGCCAGCTCACCAATCGGGGGCTCCTACGAGCAGTACTTC.

This clonotype was counted at least ten times. The chain is built from TRBV19 and TRBJ2-5, with TRBD1 matching over 8 bases. J was trimmed by 4 bases and V by 3 bases; bases with no gene match: 4. Germline V gene sequence: CDR1 LNHDA, CDR2 SQIVND (reference sequence). The CDR3 contains 14 residues. CDR3 in amino acids: CASSISGGGETQYF. The CDR3, as DNA: TGTGCCAGTAGTATTTCAGGGGGCGGAGAGACCCAGTACTTC.

This clonotype was found many times. The chain employs TRBV7-9 and TRBJ1-5; D gene uncertain. The ends were cut back, 1 base at V and 7 bases at J, with 5 bases in the middle. The length of the CDR3 is 12 residues. Per the germline V gene, CDR1 is SEHNR and CDR2 is FQNEAQ (reference sequence). The CDR3: CASSLDLQPQHF. For the CDR3, the DNA is TGTGCCAGCAGCTTAGACCTCCAGCCCCAGCATTTT.

This clonotype was recorded at least ten times. The rearrangement links TRBV4-3 to TRBJ1-1; the match to TRBD1 covers 7 bases. Germline V gives CDR1 LGHNA, CDR2 YSLEER. The CDR3 is 15 amino acids. The junction had 2 bases not matched to a gene; V was cut back by 0 bases and J by 1 base. CDR3 bases: TGCGCCAGCAGCCAAGACAGGGGGGGGAACACTGAAGCTTTCTTT. It translates to CASSQDRGGNTEAFF.